Reported below is one TCR beta chain. No antigen is known for it. MiXCR, run by TCRdb on the 5' RACE reads, gives a single entry per CDR3 protein. Among 450,000 to 600,000 distinct CDR3 sequences listed, approximately 13% were seen once. This entry comes from a study of T cells after yellow fever vaccination. About the study: Fractions of limited cellularity were prepared by means of SMART-Seq v4 Ultra Low Input. General study findings and limits: In post-booster samples, most primary-vaccination clones reappeared (roughly 96% CD4, around 87% CD8). CD4 and CD8 compartments shared a small share of clonotypes, likely from convergent recombination. Although the secondary response was weaker, it peaked faster, at day 5 versus 15.

Germline lookup yields CDR1 SGHRS and CDR2 YFSETQ. The CDR3 consists of 17 residues. Trimming took 4 bases from V and 3 from J, leaving 19 bases between them. The input for sequencing was PBMCs, taken on the day of the yellow fever booster vaccination. The chain has TRBV5-1 and TRBJ2-2; TRBD1 is a possible D gene (6 bases). This receptor was obtained from a young man who received the YFV17D yellow fever vaccine. The CDR3 DNA sequence: TGCGCCAGCAGCCCCCCTGTCAGGGGAACACACACCGGGGAGCTGTTTTTT. Residues: CASSPPVRGTHTGELFF.